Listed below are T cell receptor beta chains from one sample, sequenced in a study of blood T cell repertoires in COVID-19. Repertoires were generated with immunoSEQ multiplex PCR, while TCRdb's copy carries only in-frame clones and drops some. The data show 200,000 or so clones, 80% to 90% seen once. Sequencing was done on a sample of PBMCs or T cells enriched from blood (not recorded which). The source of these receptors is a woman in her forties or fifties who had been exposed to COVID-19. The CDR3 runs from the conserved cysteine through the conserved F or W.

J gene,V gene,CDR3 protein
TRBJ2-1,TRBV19,CASSIYRGNEQFF
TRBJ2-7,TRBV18,CASSERQGAYEQYF
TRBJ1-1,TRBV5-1,CASSLSLGPTEAFF
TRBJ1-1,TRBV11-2,CASSLRGSDTEAFF
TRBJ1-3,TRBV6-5,CASSNAGAGNTIYF
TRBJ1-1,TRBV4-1,CASSASGTGVNTEAFF
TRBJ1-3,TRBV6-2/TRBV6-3,CASSYFQGTGNTIYF
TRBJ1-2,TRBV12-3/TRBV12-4,CASSLEASGYTF
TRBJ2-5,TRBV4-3,CASSQGAPGTGGETQYF
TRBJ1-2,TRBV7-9,CASTPTGGYYGYTF
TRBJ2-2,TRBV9,CASSVAGGRATGELFF
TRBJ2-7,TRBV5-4,CASSSGTGTGEEGGYEQYF
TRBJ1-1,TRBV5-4,CASSWGGGGPTEAFF
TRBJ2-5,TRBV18,CASSPRQNQETQYF
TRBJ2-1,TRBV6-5,CASSPLAIGEQFF
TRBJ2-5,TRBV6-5,CASSQGAFETQYF
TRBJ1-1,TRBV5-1,CASSLDRDTEAFF
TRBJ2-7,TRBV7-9,CASSPAGSYEQYF
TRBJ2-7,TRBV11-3,CASSLNQGYEQYF
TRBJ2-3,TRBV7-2,CASSQDVAFTDTQYF
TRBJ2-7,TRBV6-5,CASSLIRDSIYEQYF
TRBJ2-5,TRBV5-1,CASGQGGEETQYF
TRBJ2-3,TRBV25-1,CASSKRGQLTDTQYF
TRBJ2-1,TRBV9,CASHSRDRVLDEQFF
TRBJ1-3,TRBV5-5,CASTVGGGGGNTIYF
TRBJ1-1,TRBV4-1,CASSQGQGPSTEAFF
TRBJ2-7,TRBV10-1,CASSESRGPTYEQYF
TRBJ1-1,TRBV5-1,CASSLNRGANTEAFF
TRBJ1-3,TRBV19,CASSPGIGNTIYF
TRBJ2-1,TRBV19,CASSTSGQGGYEQFF
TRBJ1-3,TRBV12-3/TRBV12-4,CASSYTSGNTIYF
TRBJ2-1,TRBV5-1,CASSLAGQGKISEQFF
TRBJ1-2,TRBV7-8,CASSLDRPTYGYTF